A single sample is the source of the 19 T cell receptor beta chains below, sequenced in a study of cytomegalovirus exposure and HLA in healthy donors. Assay used: immunoSEQ multiplex PCR; TCRdb lists only in-frame clones, some missing. The table shows around 120,000 clones, with 88% occurring only once. The specimen was PBMCs. The receptor source for this set is a woman aged 18-29 years in good health and CMV-seropositive.

CDR3 nucleotide sequence: TGTGCCAGCAGCACCGGGACAGCAAATTCACCCCTCCACTTT. It specifies CASSTGTANSPLHF. V gene TRBV5-6 combines with J gene TRBJ1-6; 7 nucleotides align to TRBD1. The germline gives CDR1 SGHDT, CDR2 YYEEEE. The length of the CDR3 is 14 residues. V lost 4 bases, J lost 7 bases, and 5 bases stayed unmatched.

This chain uses TRBV7-9 with TRBJ1-2, with 8 bases identical to TRBD1. In germline, CDR1 is SEHNR, CDR2 FQNEAQ (reference sequence). This CDR3 is built from 14 residues. V was pared by 7 bases and J by 2 bases, with 6 bases of the junction left unmatched. This chain's CDR3 is CASTIGQGNYGYTF. CDR3 coding DNA: TGTGCCAGCACCATCGGACAGGGCAACTATGGCTACACCTTC.

The rearrangement uses TRBV6-5 and TRBJ2-7; 7 nucleotides match TRBD2. The germline V gene encodes CDR1 MNHEY and CDR2 SVGAGI. The J segment lost 7 bases and the V segment lost 0 bases, leaving 3 bases of the junction unmatched. The CDR3 totals 13 residues. In DNA, the CDR3 is TGTGCCAGCAGTTACTCGCGGCGGGAGGAGCAGTACTTC. It encodes CASSYSRREEQYF.

This clone came up once. This chain connects TRBV2 to TRBJ2-7, with D perhaps TRBD1 (5 bases). The V gene lost 2 bases and the J gene lost 6 bases, with 17 bases spanning the gap. The V gene's germline CDR1 is SNHLY and CDR2 FYNNEI. CDR3 length: 15 residues. For the CDR3, the DNA is TGTGCCAGCAGTGAATCATGGGGCACGGTAATCGAGCAGTACTTC. This translates into CASSESWGTVIEQYF.

The chain recombines TRBV29-1 with TRBJ2-7; TRBD2 aligns across 8 bases. The CDR3 has 15 amino acids. With 4 bases clipped from V and 4 bases from J, the junction kept 12 bases outside the gene matches. From germline, CDR1 is SQVTM and CDR2 ANQGSEA. Here the CDR3 reads CSVVLAGRFSYEQYF. CDR3 bases: TGCAGCGTTGTCTTAGCGGGGAGATTCTCGTACGAGCAGTACTTC.

The chain carries TRBV27 and TRBJ2-2, with TRBD1 matching 7 bases. Germline lookup yields CDR1 MNHEY and CDR2 SMNVEV (reference sequence). Trimming removed 7 bases from V and 4 bases from J; junction bases left unmatched: 6. The CDR3 has 14 residues. The CDR3 spells CASTRQGVTGELFF. DNA for the CDR3: TGTGCCAGCACCAGACAGGGAGTCACCGGGGAGCTGTTTTTT.

The chain employs TRBV19 and TRBJ2-1, with a tentative D call TRBD1 (5 bases). The CDR3 covers 14 residues. Germline lookup yields CDR1 LNHDA and CDR2 SQIVND (reference sequence). V lost 1 base to trimming and J lost 6 bases, with 10 bases between them. CDR3 bases: TGTGCCAGTAGTATAGGGACAAAGCTCAATGAGCAGTTCTTC. Its translation: CASSIGTKLNEQFF.

This chain uses TRBV19 with TRBJ1-1, with D possibly being TRBD1 (5 bases). Trimming removed 9 bases at V and 3 bases at J, with 8 bases between. The CDR3 totals 11 residues. Germline assignment: CDR1 LNHDA and CDR2 SQIVND (reference sequence). CDR3 sequence: CASSGYTEAFF. The CDR3 bases are TGTGCCAGCTCAGGGTACACTGAAGCTTTCTTT.

The V and J genes are TRBV6-5 and TRBJ1-1; 7 nucleotides line up with TRBD1. In germline, CDR1 is MNHEY, CDR2 SVGAGI. V trimming: 6 bases; J trimming: 4 bases; junction bases outside the gene matches: 11. This CDR3 has 15 amino acids. In nucleotides, the CDR3 is TGTGCCAGCAGAAAACCGCAGGGGGAGAGCACTGAAGCTTTCTTT. Translation: CASRKPQGESTEAFF.

This chain uses TRBV6-5 with TRBJ2-7, with 13 positions matching TRBD2. V shed 5 bases, J shed 9 bases, and the junction held 4 bases outside the gene matches. Germline V CDR1 and CDR2: MNHEY, SVGAGI. CDR3 size: 13 residues. This CDR3 is CASSPRLAGGQYF. DNA for the CDR3: TGTGCCAGCAGTCCCCGACTAGCGGGGGGGCAGTACTTC.

The chain employs TRBV7-8 and TRBJ1-1; 8 bases agree with TRBD1. In germline, CDR1 is SGHVS, CDR2 FQNEAQ. The CDR3 has 14 amino acids. The V gene end was trimmed by 5 bases and the J gene end by 6 bases; junction bases not matched to a gene: 8. Written as DNA, the CDR3 is TGTGCCAGCAGCCCTGGACAGGGCGGGCCTGAAGCTTTCTTT. Translating gives CASSPGQGGPEAFF.

DNA for the CDR3: TGTGCCATCAGTGAAGGGAGGTTGACAGACTCCTACGAGCAGTACTTC. Amino acids: CAISEGRLTDSYEQYF. The V call is TRBV10-3, the J call TRBJ2-7; maybe TRBD2 (6 bases). The CDR3 has 16 amino acids. Looked up from germline, CDR1 is ENHRY and CDR2 is SYGVKD. Trimming left V 3 bases short and J 0 bases short, with 15 bases between.

The CDR3 is CAWSDRVSNEKLFF. CDR3 bases: TGTGCCTGGAGCGACAGGGTATCTAATGAAAAACTGTTTTTT. The chain is built from TRBV30 and TRBJ1-4; 7 nucleotides line up with TRBD1. CDR1 and CDR2 (germline): GTSNPN, SVGIG (reference sequence). CDR3 size: 14 residues. Germline trimming cut 3 bases from V and 3 bases from J; bases unmatched to any gene: 4.

The chain links TRBV5-5 to TRBJ2-7, with D tentatively TRBD2 (6 bases). Germline assignment: CDR1 SGHKS and CDR2 YYEKEE (reference sequence). The length of the CDR3 is 15 residues. V gave up 4 bases and J gave up 0 bases, with 14 bases separating them. The CDR3 protein is CASSAGPMSSYEQYF. As DNA, the CDR3 is TGTGCCAGCAGCGCGGGACCCATGAGCTCCTACGAGCAGTACTTC.

V is TRBV5-3 and J is TRBJ2-7, with 7 nucleotides matching TRBD1. TRBV5-3 counts as an open reading frame of uncertain function. This CDR3 has 14 amino acids. Unmatched junction bases numbered 3, after V lost 0 bases and J lost 3 bases. The CDR3 nucleotides read TGTGCCAGAAGCTTGGGACAGGGAGACTACGAGCAGTACTTC. It is translated as CARSLGQGDYEQYF.

V usage is TRBV10-1 and J usage is TRBJ2-1; TRBD1 is a possible D gene (6 bases). This CDR3 has 14 residues. The V end lost 3 bases, the J end lost 1 base, and 7 bases lay between the germline ends. The germline V gene encodes CDR1 WNHNN and CDR2 SYGVQD (reference sequence). The CDR3 reads CASSEGGSYNEQFF. Here the CDR3 DNA reads TGCGCCAGCAGTGAAGGGGGATCCTACAATGAGCAGTTCTTC.

The chain has TRBV9 and TRBJ2-1; 8 bases fit TRBD1. The CDR3 runs 15 residues. Trimming removed 9 bases from V and 7 bases from J; junction bases left unmatched: 15. The germline CDR1 and CDR2 sequences are SGDLS and YYNGEE. This CDR3 is CATGLSPDRDNEQFF. Here the CDR3 DNA reads TGTGCCACCGGCCTGTCCCCGGACAGGGATAATGAGCAGTTCTTC.

The chain couples TRBV5-8 to TRBJ1-2; TRBD1 matches at 8 bases. The V segment lost 4 bases and the J segment 7 bases; nucleotides outside the gene matches: 9. Germline CDR1 is SGHTS and CDR2 is YDEGEE. This CDR3 is built from 14 residues. CDR3 in DNA: TGTGCCAGCAGCCTCTTCGGACAGGGACGTGGCTACACCTTC. It translates to CASSLFGQGRGYTF. The variable domain in full, completed from reference TRBV5-8 and TRBJ1-2, reads EAGVTQSPTHLIKTRGQQATLRCSPISGHTSVYWYQQALGLGLQFLLWYDEGEERNRGNFPPRFSGRQFPNYSSELNVNALELEDSALYLCASSLFGQGRGYTFGSGTRLTVV.

The chain couples TRBV14 to TRBJ2-5; maybe TRBD1 (5 bases). Per the germline V gene, CDR1 is SGHDN and CDR2 is FVKESK. Trimming cost V 1 base and J 4 bases, with 16 bases left between them. The CDR3 runs 16 residues. The CDR3 nucleotides read TGTGCCAGCAGCCAAGTTACAGGAACCCCGAGAGAGACCCAGTACTTC. Amino acids: CASSQVTGTPRETQYF.